This TCR beta chain was sequenced in a study of shared clonotypes between healthy human individuals. The study drew its donors from healthy HIV-negative adults without recent acute infections or vaccinations. This CDR3 comprises 14 residues. The germline gives CDR1 SEHNR, CDR2 FQNEAQ (reference sequence). Losses at the gene ends were 6 bases for V and 4 bases for J; bases not matched to a gene: 5. Method: immunoSEQ multiplex PCR; TCRdb's copy keeps in-frame clones and lacks some. In the table there are over 2 million clones, around 90% of which are singletons. The TCR was taken from a man aged 18 to 30 in good health. Some clones in this sample may be carry-over from other donors' samples. The rearrangement uses TRBV7-9 and TRBJ2-3; TRBD2 matches at 9 bases. Sequenced: naive CD4+ T cells from PBMCs. As for subset: CD45RA+ positively selected. Here the CDR3 reads CASRIAGVPDTQYF. The CDR3 bases are TGTGCCAGCAGGATAGCGGGAGTTCCAGATACGCAGTATTTT.